The 4 T cell receptor beta chains reported below all come from one sample, sequenced in a study of CD8+CD57+ T cells in acquired aplastic anemia. An expansion of CD8+CD57+ cells by flow cytometry had been shown in patients chosen for sequencing. CDR3 and TCR beta VDJ profiling relied on genomic DNA as the template. TCRdb reprocessed the reads via MiXCR and lists one record per CDR3 protein. Of 150,000 or so distinct CDR3 sequences in the sample, approximately 44% were seen once. Sequencing used sorted CD4+, CD8+, or CD8+CD57+ T cells (not recorded which) from PBMCs. The source of these receptors is a human donor with aplastic anemia.

This clonotype has at least ten counts. For the CDR3, the DNA is TGCAGTGCTAGAAAGCTTCTAGCGGCCGGACCCTCCGGCGTCAATGAGCAGTTCTTC. Protein sequence: CSARKLLAAGPSGVNEQFF. The V gene is TRBV20-1, the J gene TRBJ2-1, with 7 bases aligning to TRBD2. The length of the CDR3 is 19 residues. Germline CDR1 and CDR2: DFQATT and SNEGSKA (reference sequence). V trimming: 2 bases; J trimming: 6 bases; junction bases outside the gene matches: 22.

The chain has TRBV6-5 and TRBJ1-6; D unclear. This CDR3 is built from 15 residues. Per the germline V gene, CDR1 is MNHEY and CDR2 is SVGAGI. Trimming removed 0 bases from V and 7 bases from J, with 10 bases in between. The CDR3, as DNA: TGTGCCAGCAGTTACTCGAAGGCCGGGAATTCACCCCTCCACTTT. Translated: CASSYSKAGNSPLHF.

Regarding this clonotype: A much larger clone sits a single nucleotide away, making a read error possible. The chain recombines TRBV25-1 with TRBJ1-1, with 7 bases fitting TRBD1. The germline V gene encodes CDR1 MGHDK and CDR2 SYGVNS. The CDR3 contains 14 residues. The ends lost 10 bases at V and 6 bases at J; junction bases unmatched: 14. CDR3 residues: CANSQDGGGPEAFF. CDR3 in DNA: TGTGCCAACAGCCAAGATGGAGGGGGCCCTGAAGCTTTCTTT.

This clonotype was counted only a few times. The V call is TRBV18, the J call TRBJ1-5; weak D call: TRBD1 (5 bases). With 0 bases removed from V and 3 bases from J, the gap between germline ends came to 12 bases. The CDR3 contains 16 residues. Germline V lookup: CDR1 KGHSH, CDR2 LQKENI. The DNA of the CDR3 is TGTGCCAGCTCACCACCGTCTAGGGGCTACAATCAGCCCCAGCATTTT. Translating gives CASSPPSRGYNQPQHF.